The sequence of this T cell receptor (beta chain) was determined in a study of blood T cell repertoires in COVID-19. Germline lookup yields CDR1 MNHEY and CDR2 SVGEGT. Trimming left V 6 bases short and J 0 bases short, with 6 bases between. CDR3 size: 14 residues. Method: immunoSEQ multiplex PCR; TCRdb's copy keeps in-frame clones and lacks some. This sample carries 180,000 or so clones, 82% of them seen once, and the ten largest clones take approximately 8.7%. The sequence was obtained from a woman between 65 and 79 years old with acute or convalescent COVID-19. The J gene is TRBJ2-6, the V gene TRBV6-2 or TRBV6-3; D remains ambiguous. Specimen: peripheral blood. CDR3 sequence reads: CASSLDSGANVLTF. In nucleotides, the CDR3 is TGTGCCAGCAGCCTAGACTCTGGGGCCAACGTCCTGACTTTC.